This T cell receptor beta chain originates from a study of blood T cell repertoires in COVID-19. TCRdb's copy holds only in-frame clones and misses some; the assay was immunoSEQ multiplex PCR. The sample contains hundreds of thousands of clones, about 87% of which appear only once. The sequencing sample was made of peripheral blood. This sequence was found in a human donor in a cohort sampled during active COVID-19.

CDR3 in amino acids: CASSLGRITTDTQYF. The CDR3 nucleotides read TGTGCCAGCAGCTTAGGGAGAATAACCACAGATACGCAGTATTTT. The V and J genes are TRBV7-3 and TRBJ2-3; maybe TRBD2 (5 bases). The CDR3 totals 15 residues. The germline V and J ends were trimmed by 2 bases and 2 bases, with 11 bases remaining between them. Germline lookup yields CDR1 SGHTA and CDR2 FQGTGA.